A selection of T cell receptor beta chains follows, all from one sample in a study of post-analysis software for immune sequencing data. TCRdb independently ran MiXCR on the PCR reads; one entry per CDR3 protein. The data hold 650,000 to 850,000 distinct CDR3 sequences, with around 45% observed a single time. The specimen was blood. The receptors were gathered from a girl aged 5-17 years with multiple sclerosis. Both conserved end residues are part of each CDR3.

v_call cdr3_length cdr3_aa
TRBV10-3 14 CAISWDNRPYEQYF
TRBV6-1 12 CASSEAAVEQFF
TRBV7-2 15 CASSPRGAGGPGQFF
TRBV29-1 10 CSALQEEQYF
TRBV20-1 15 CSARPPGGPHNEQFF
TRBV13 17 CASSDGTANSGANVLTF
TRBV27 16 CASSSRGGTGPYEQYF
TRBV12-3/TRBV12-4 15 CAGSSGTGYNQPQHF
TRBV7-2 14 CASSLGSGGETQYF
TRBV15 15 CATSSPDSGTNEQYF
TRBV19 9 CAIRNEQFF
TRBV20-1 12 CSARVRGVEQYF
TRBV12-3/TRBV12-4 14 CASSSNRGGQEQYF
TRBV7-2 13 CASSRLTLGIQYF
TRBV29-1 14 CSVRNLAGVSEQFF
TRBV7-2 16 CVSSLALGGGNYGYTF
TRBV20-1 24 CSARDYETGVTPGLAGGNTDTQYF
TRBV29-1 14 CSVDAGTATYEQYF
TRBV2 16 CANLGGTGRRDTEAFF
TRBV6-5 13 CASSYRTGHGYTF
TRBV20-1 13 CSARRGVNYGYTF
TRBV20-1 14 CSASRTSGTGEQYF
TRBV7-9 14 CASSSLSGLIAQYF
TRBV18 14 CASSPRVGDYEQYF
TRBV5-6 14 CANSLSPRGETQYF
TRBV7-9 16 CASSLVQGAMRETQYF
TRBV27 16 CASSPSTGEVNYGYTF
TRBV20-1 12 CSASGREQTQYF
TRBV10-3 14 CAISDIGQKETQYF
TRBV9 13 CASSDGTDRLQYF
TRBV12-3/TRBV12-4 15 CASSQLAGGMNEQFF
TRBV10-3 17 CAISDTSGSISTDTQYF
TRBV20-1 14 CSARDSGRVYEQYF
TRBV12-3/TRBV12-4 14 CASSWEGDTYEQYF
TRBV6-2/TRBV6-3 18 CASSYGFGQGVSNQPQHF
TRBV27 15 CASSLLTGMNTEAFF
TRBV29-1 15 CSVPKRDRPHNEQVF
TRBV4-3 19 CASSQDLRGQGALLETQYF
TRBV12-3/TRBV12-4 15 CASSPRGAHNQPQHF
TRBV27 17 CASSLSQTGFLIGELFF
TRBV5-1 16 CASSRPSGDGNYGYTF
TRBV7-8 13 CASSLQTNYEQYF
TRBV20-1 13 CSAGPGQGGEQYF
TRBV24-1 17 CATSDFPRTGGRETQYF
TRBV15 13 CATRGISTDTQYF
TRBV6-6 17 CASSPIPLAGVPYEQYF
TRBV5-1 15 CASTSSRTGIDTQYF
TRBV29-1 14 CSVDRTGAHTEAFF
TRBV10-3 13 CAIGVNMQETQYF
TRBV9 14 CAGSVVGRTDTQYF
TRBV29-1 13 CSGADPASYEQYF
TRBV6-4 13 CASSEGLDNEQFF
TRBV12-3/TRBV12-4 15 CASSPSTGVGSPPHF
TRBV7-7 15 CASSLQAGWGETQYF